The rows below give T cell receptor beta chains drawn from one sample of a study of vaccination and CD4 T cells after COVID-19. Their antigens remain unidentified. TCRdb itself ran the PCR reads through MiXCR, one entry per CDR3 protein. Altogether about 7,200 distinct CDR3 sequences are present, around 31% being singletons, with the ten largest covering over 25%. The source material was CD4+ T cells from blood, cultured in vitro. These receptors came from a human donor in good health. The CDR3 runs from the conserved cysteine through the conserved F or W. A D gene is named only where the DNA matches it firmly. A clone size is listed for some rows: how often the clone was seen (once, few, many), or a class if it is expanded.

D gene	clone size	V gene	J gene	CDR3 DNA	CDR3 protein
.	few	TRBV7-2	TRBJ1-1	TGTGCCAGCAGAAAGGACAGAATCATGAACACTGAAGCTTTCTTT	CASRKDRIMNTEAFF
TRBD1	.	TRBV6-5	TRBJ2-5	TGTGCCAGCAGTTACTTGGTTTTAGACAGGGGGAGGGAGACCCAGTACTTC	CASSYLVLDRGRETQYF
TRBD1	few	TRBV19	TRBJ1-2	TGTGCCAGTAGGGGACAGAACTCTATTTATGGCTACACCTTC	CASRGQNSIYGYTF
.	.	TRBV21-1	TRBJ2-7	TGTGCCAGCAGCGAATCCCGAGATGGACAGAGAAGATACGAGCAGTACTTC	CASSESRDGQRRYEQYF
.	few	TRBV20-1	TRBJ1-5	TGCAGTGCTAGAGGGTCAGTACCCTATAGCAATCAGCCCCAGCATTTT	CSARGSVPYSNQPQHF
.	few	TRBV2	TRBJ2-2	TGTGCCAGCCTTTCAGGGGCGTCCATTAACACCGGGGAGCTGTTTTTT	CASLSGASINTGELFF
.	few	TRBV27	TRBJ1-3	TGTGCCAGCAGTCCCAATCCCGTAAACACCATATATTTT	CASSPNPVNTIYF
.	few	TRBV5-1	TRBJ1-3	TGCGCCAGCAGCTTACAGGGCAGTGGAAACACCATATATTTT	CASSLQGSGNTIYF
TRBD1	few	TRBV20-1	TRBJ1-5	TGCAGTGCTAGAGATCTAGGGCCGGGACAGGCAAATCAGCCCCAGCATTTT	CSARDLGPGQANQPQHF
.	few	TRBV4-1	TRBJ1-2	TGCGCCAGCAGCCAAGATTGGCAGGGCCCCTATGGCTACACCTTC	CASSQDWQGPYGYTF
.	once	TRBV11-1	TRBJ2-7	TGTGCCAGCAGCGTCCGGGTGAATCTCGAGCAGTACTTC	CASSVRVNLEQYF
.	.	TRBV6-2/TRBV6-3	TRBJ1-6	TGTGCCAGCAGTAATCCCGGGGGAGGTTCACCCCTCCACTTT	CASSNPGGGSPLHF
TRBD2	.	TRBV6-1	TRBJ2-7	TGTGCCAGCAGTACGGGACTAGCGGGGGGAACCTACGAGCAGTACTTC	CASSTGLAGGTYEQYF
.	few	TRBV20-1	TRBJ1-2	TGCAGTGCTAGCCAGGGTATGGACCGATATGGCTACACCTTC	CSASQGMDRYGYTF
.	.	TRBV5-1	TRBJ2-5	TGCGCCAGCAGTCCGGGAGGACAGTGGGAGACCCAGTACTTC	CASSPGGQWETQYF
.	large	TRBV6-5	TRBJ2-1	TGTGCCAGCAGTTACTCGAAAGGGAGGGGGCGCCGGGTCAATGAGCAGTTCTTC	CASSYSKGRGRRVNEQFF
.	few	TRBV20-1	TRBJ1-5	TGCAGTGCTAGAGGGAGCAATCAGCCCCAGCATTTT	CSARGSNQPQHF
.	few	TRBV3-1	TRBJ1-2	TGTGCCAGCAGCCCTGGGAATCTCTATGGCTACACCTTC	CASSPGNLYGYTF
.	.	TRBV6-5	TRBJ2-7	TGTGCCAGCAGTTACGGGGGCCACGAGCAGTACTTC	CASSYGGHEQYF
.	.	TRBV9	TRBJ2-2	TGTGCCAGCAGCGTAGGGACAGTGAACACCGGGGAGCTGTTTTTT	CASSVGTVNTGELFF
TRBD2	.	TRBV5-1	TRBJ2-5	TGCGCCAGCAGCTTGGTTTTTGCGGGGGGGCAAGAGACCCAGTACTTC	CASSLVFAGGQETQYF
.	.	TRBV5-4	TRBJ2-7	TGTACCAGCAGCGCCTCGGACAGCTCCTACGAGCAGTACTTC	CTSSASDSSYEQYF
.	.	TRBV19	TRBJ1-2	TGTGCCAGTAGTTCCTCGGCAGGCCTTAACTATGGCTACACCTTC	CASSSSAGLNYGYTF
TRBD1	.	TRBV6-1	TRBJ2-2	TGTGCCAGCAGCCCTCAACAGGGGGGAACCGGGGAGCTGTTTTTT	CASSPQQGGTGELFF
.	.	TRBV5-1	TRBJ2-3	TGCGCCAGCAGCGGTACGGCGGAGGGGGATACGCAGTATTTT	CASSGTAEGDTQYF
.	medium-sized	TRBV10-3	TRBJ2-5	TGTGCCATCAGTGAGGTTTCGGAGACCCAGTACTTC	CAISEVSETQYF
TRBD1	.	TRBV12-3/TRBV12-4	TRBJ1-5	TGTGCCAGCAGTTTATGGACAGGGGATCAGCCCCAGCATTTT	CASSLWTGDQPQHF
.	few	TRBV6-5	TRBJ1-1	TGTGCCAGCAGTTACCAGGATATCACTGAAGCTTTCTTT	CASSYQDITEAFF
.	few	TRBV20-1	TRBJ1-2	TGCAGTGCCCCGAAACATGCGGGCTATGGCTACACCTTC	CSAPKHAGYGYTF
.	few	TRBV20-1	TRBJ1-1	TGCAGTGCTAGAGATCGGGACCGTGAAGCTTTCTTT	CSARDRDREAFF
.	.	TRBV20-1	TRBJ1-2	TGCATAGTCCAAGGCGTAGCGGGTGGCTACACCTTC	CIVQGVAGGYTF
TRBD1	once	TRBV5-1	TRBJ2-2	TGCGCCAGCAGCTTGGAAGCAGGGGGGAACACCGGGGAGCTGTTTTTT	CASSLEAGGNTGELFF
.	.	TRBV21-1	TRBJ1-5	TGTGCCAGCAGCAAAGGAGGGCAAGCCCAGCATTTT	CASSKGGQAQHF
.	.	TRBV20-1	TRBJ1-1	TGCAGTGCTAGCAGGGTCAACACTGAAGCTTTCTTT	CSASRVNTEAFF
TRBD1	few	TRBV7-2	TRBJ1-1	TGTGCCAGCAGCTTCGGATCCCGGGACAGCGTCAGAGGGTTCTTT	CASSFGSRDSVRGFF
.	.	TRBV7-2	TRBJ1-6	TGTGCCAGCAGCTTAGAGAGAGGGACGGCTTCACCCCTCCACTTT	CASSLERGTASPLHF
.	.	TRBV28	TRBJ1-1	TGTGCCAGCACCGTGACAGGAGCATCGGGAGCTTTCTTT	CASTVTGASGAFF
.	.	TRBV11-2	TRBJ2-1	TGTGCCAGCAGTTTAGAAGCAGGACCGCGGGTCTTC	CASSLEAGPRVF
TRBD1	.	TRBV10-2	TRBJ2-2	TGCGCCAGCATGACAGGGGGCGCATGGACCGGGGGGCTGTTTTTT	CASMTGGAWTGGLFF
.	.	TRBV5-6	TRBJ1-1	TGTGCCAGCGCTGGGCAAAGCCTGAACACTGAAGCTTTCTTT	CASAGQSLNTEAFF
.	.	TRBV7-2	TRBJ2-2	TGTGCCAGCAGCTTAAATACAGGGCGGGCGACCGGGGAGCTGTTTTTT	CASSLNTGRATGELFF
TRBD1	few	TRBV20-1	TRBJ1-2	TGCAGTGCTTCTAGGACAGGGGCTTCTGGCTACACCTTC	CSASRTGASGYTF
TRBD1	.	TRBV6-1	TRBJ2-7	TGTGCCAGCACTACAACAGGGGCGCCGTCCTACGAGCAGTACTTC	CASTTTGAPSYEQYF
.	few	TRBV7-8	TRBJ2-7	TGTGCCAGCAGCTTAGGTTGGGACTACGAGCAGTACTTC	CASSLGWDYEQYF
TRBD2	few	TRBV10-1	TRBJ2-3	TGCGCCAGCTCTCCGGGACTAGAGTCATCGGGGTTCACAGATACGCAGTATTTT	CASSPGLESSGFTDTQYF
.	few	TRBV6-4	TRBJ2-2	TGTGCCAGCCGAAGGGGAGAGAACACCGGGGAGCTGTTTTTT	CASRRGENTGELFF
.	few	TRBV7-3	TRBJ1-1	TGTGCCAGCAGCTTAACGGCGGGGAACACTGAAGCTTTCTTT	CASSLTAGNTEAFF
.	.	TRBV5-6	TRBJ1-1	TGTGCCAGCAGCCTTAACACTGAAGCTTTCTTT	CASSLNTEAFF
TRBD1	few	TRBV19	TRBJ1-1	TGTGCCAGTAGTATACGCTCGACAGGGGTGAACACTGAAGCTTTCTTT	CASSIRSTGVNTEAFF
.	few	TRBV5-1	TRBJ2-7	TGCGCCAGCAGCTTTAGCGCCCCACCGTACGAGCAGTACTTC	CASSFSAPPYEQYF
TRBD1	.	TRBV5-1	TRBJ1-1	TGCGCCAGCAGCGTTAGTCTACAGGGGTTGAACACTGAAGCTTTCTTT	CASSVSLQGLNTEAFF
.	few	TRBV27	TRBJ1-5	TGTGCCAGCAGTATCCAGGGCTATCAGCCCCAGCATTTT	CASSIQGYQPQHF
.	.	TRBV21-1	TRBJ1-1	TGTGCCAGCCCGAGGCAGGGGGGGACTGAAGCTTTCTTT	CASPRQGGTEAFF
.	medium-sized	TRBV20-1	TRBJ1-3	TGCAGTGTTCAGGACTCTGGAAACACCATATATTTT	CSVQDSGNTIYF
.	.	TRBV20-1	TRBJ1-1	TGCAGTGCCAGGGCGGTGAACACTGAAGCTTTCTTT	CSARAVNTEAFF
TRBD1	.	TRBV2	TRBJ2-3	TGTGCCAGCAGGGACGGGACAGCTACAGATACGCAGTATTTT	CASRDGTATDTQYF
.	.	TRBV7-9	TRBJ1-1	TGTGCCAGCAGCTTACTAGGGGACACTGAAGCTTTCTTT	CASSLLGDTEAFF
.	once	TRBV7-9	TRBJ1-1	TGTGCCAGCAGCTTACCAGGGGTGAATGAAGCTTTCTTT	CASSLPGVNEAFF
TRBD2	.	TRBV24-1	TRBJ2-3	TGTGCCACCAGTGATCCTGGGAGCGGGGCCACAGATACGCAGTATTTT	CATSDPGSGATDTQYF